Presented here are 5 T cell receptor beta chains from one specimen sequenced in a study of cytomegalovirus exposure and HLA in healthy donors. TCRdb's copy holds only in-frame clones and misses some; the assay was immunoSEQ multiplex PCR. The data show under 250,000 clones, 80% to 90% seen once. What was sequenced was PBMCs. These receptor sequences come from a woman in her 30s in good health and CMV-seronegative.

The chain employs TRBV5-6 and TRBJ1-3; tentative D call: TRBD1 (5 bases). The ends were cut back, 0 bases at V and 10 bases at J, with 11 bases in the middle. The CDR3 has 13 residues. Germline V gene lookup returns CDR1 SGHDT and CDR2 YYEEEE. CDR3 in amino acids: CASSLVSSGTIYF. CDR3 nucleotides: TGTGCCAGCAGCTTGGTATCGTCAGGGACCATATATTTT.

The rearrangement joins TRBV12-2 to TRBJ2-3; the table names TRBD2, a call not compared with the DNA. TRBV12-2 is recorded as a pseudogene. The CDR3 spans 16 residues. The CDR3 bases are TGTGCAAGTCGCTCCCGGACTAGCGGGAGGACAGATACGCAGTATTTT. This translates into CASRSRTSGRTDTQYF.

The genes are TRBV5-1 and TRBJ2-7; D is unclear. The germline V gene encodes CDR1 SGHRS and CDR2 YFSETQ. The CDR3 consists of 13 residues. The V and J ends lost 3 bases and 6 bases respectively, with 13 bases between them. This chain's CDR3 is CASSSKSPGEQYF. The CDR3 DNA reads as TGCGCCAGCAGCTCTAAATCCCCAGGCGAGCAGTACTTC.

The CDR3, as DNA: TGTGCCAGCAGCAATAGGGGGACCACGAAAGAGACCCAGTACTTC. Its translation is CASSNRGTTKETQYF. The V gene is TRBV5-4, the J gene TRBJ2-5, with D possibly matching TRBD1 (6 bases). Germline V CDR1 and CDR2: SGHNT, YYREEE (reference sequence). This CDR3 has 15 amino acids. Trimming shortened V by 4 bases and J by 3 bases, and 16 bases separated the two germline ends. Filled out from reference TRBV5-4 and TRBJ2-5, the complete variable domain reads ETGVTQSPTHLIKTRGQQVTLRCSSQSGHNTVSWYQQALGQGPQFIFQYYREEENGRGNFPPRFSGLQFPNYSSELNVNALELDDSALYLCASSNRGTTKETQYFGPGTRLLVL.

This clone showed up many times. As DNA, the CDR3 is TGTGCCAGCAGACGGGACAGGGATAATTCACCCCTCCACTTT. As protein: CASRRDRDNSPLHF. This chain uses TRBV6-1 with TRBJ1-6; 9 nucleotides agree with TRBD1. Per the germline V gene, CDR1 is MNHNS and CDR2 is SASEGT. The CDR3 is 14 amino acids. V shed 6 bases and J 5 bases; nucleotides not matched to a gene: 2.